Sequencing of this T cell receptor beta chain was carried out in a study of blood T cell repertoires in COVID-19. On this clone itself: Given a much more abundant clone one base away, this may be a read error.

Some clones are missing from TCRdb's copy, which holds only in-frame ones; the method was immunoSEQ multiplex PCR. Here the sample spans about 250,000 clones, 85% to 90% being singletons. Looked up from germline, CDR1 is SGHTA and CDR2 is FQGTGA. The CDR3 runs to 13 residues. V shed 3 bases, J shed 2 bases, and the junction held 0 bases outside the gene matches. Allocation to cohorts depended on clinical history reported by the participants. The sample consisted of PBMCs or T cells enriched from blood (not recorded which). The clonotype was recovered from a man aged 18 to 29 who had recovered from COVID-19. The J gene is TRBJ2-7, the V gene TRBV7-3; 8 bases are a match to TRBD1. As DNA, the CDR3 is TGTGCCAGCAGCTTGGACAGGGCCTACGAGCAGTACTTC. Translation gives CASSLDRAYEQYF.